The next 25 T cell receptor beta chains were all read from a single sample in a study of blood T cell repertoires in COVID-19. Assay used: immunoSEQ multiplex PCR; TCRdb lists only in-frame clones, some missing. The table shows some 69,000 clones, with about 82% occurring only once. Sequencing used peripheral blood. Source of these receptors: a woman aged 55-70 years with acute or convalescent COVID-19.

The chain combines TRBV5-1 with TRBJ1-2; D ambiguous. Germline values: CDR1 SGHRS, CDR2 YFSETQ. Trimming took off 2 bases at V and 8 bases at J, with 13 bases between the two ends. This CDR3 has 13 residues. CDR3 region: CASSFEVGSGYTF. DNA for the CDR3: TGCGCCAGCAGCTTTGAGGTCGGTTCCGGCTACACCTTC.

V usage is TRBV7-2 and J usage is TRBJ2-1, with TRBD1 matching over 11 bases. The germline CDR1 and CDR2 sequences are SGHTA and FQGNSA. This CDR3 contains 14 residues. Germline trimming cut 7 bases from V and 9 bases from J; bases unmatched to any gene: 8. The CDR3 DNA sequence: TGTGCCAGCAACCGGGACAGGGGGGCCCTTGAGCAGTTCTTC. This translates into CASNRDRGALEQFF.

V and J are TRBV2 and TRBJ1-2, with D maybe TRBD1 (6 bases). This CDR3 comprises 17 residues. Trimming cost V 5 bases and J 3 bases, with 22 bases left between them. The germline CDR1 and CDR2 sequences are SNHLY and FYNNEI. CDR3 protein: CASSPQKLQGRDYGYTF. CDR3 coding DNA: TGTGCCAGCAGTCCACAGAAGTTACAGGGACGGGACTATGGCTACACCTTC.

Only one count was recorded for this clone. CDR3 sequence reads: CASSQDLQGVQFF. In nucleotides, the CDR3 is TGTGCCAGCAGCCAAGACCTACAGGGAGTGCAGTTCTTC. V is TRBV14 and J is TRBJ2-1; possibly TRBD1 for D (6 bases). The CDR3 is made up of 13 amino acids. Germline CDR1 and CDR2: SGHDN and FVKESK. Between the trimmed V and J ends, which lost 0 bases and 12 bases, there was a span of 12 bases.

The chain joins TRBV7-6 to TRBJ1-3; TRBD1 aligns across 7 bases. Per germline, CDR1 SGHVS and CDR2 FNYEAQ. J was trimmed by 2 bases and V by 4 bases; bases with no gene match: 5. The CDR3 runs 15 residues. DNA of the CDR3: TGTGCCAGCAGCTCTGACAGGGCTCCTGGAAACACCATATATTTT. Translation: CASSSDRAPGNTIYF.

This clone was detected only once. This chain connects TRBV3-1 (or the pseudogene TRBV3-2) to TRBJ1-2; 8 nucleotides align to TRBD1. This CDR3 is 15 amino acids long. Germline CDR1 LGHDT, CDR2 YNNKEL (reference sequence). V lost 4 bases, J lost 5 bases, and 9 bases stayed unmatched. This CDR3 is CASSRGGQGRYGYTF. The CDR3 bases are TGTGCCAGCAGCCGGGGAGGACAGGGTCGATATGGCTACACCTTC.

CDR3 sequence (DNA): TGTGCCAGCAGTCTCAACTCGGCTGAAGCTTTCTTT. It is translated as CASSLNSAEAFF. This chain joins TRBV28 and TRBJ1-1; D ambiguous. CDR1 is MDHEN, CDR2 SYDVKM, per germline. The length of the CDR3 is 12 residues. V was cut by 5 bases and J by 6 bases, with 10 bases left in between.

The chain uses TRBV11-2 and TRBJ2-3; possibly TRBD1 for D (6 bases). Germline V gene data show CDR1 as SGHAT and CDR2 as FQNNGV. This CDR3 spans 14 amino acids. V was trimmed by 5 bases and J by 0 bases, leaving 9 bases between them. In DNA, the CDR3 is TGTGCCAGCAGCCCCGGACAGAGCACAGATACGCAGTATTTT. It specifies CASSPGQSTDTQYF.

The chain uses TRBV5-1 and TRBJ1-1; 10 nucleotides line up with TRBD1. With 4 bases clipped from V and 4 bases from J, the junction kept 7 bases outside the gene matches. The CDR3 loop spans 15 amino acids. Per germline, CDR1 SGHRS and CDR2 YFSETQ. The CDR3: CASSPWTGGRTEAFF. The CDR3 region has the DNA TGCGCCAGCAGCCCCTGGACAGGGGGTCGCACTGAAGCTTTCTTT.

This chain uses TRBV13 with TRBJ2-2; 7 bases line up with TRBD2. Germline lookup yields CDR1 PRHDT and CDR2 FYEKMQ (reference sequence). The CDR3 runs 21 residues. The V and J ends lost 2 bases and 3 bases, in that order; junction bases with no gene match: 21. The CDR3 DNA reads TGTGCCAGCAGCTTATGGGAGGTCCGGGCGGGAGCTCCTTCGGACACCGGGGAGCTGTTTTTT. It specifies CASSLWEVRAGAPSDTGELFF.

The chain uses TRBV2 and TRBJ1-1, with unresolved D. The CDR3 length is 14 residues. V lost 6 bases to trimming and J lost 7 bases, with 18 bases between them. Germline CDR1 is SNHLY and CDR2 is FYNNEI. Written as DNA, the CDR3 is TGTGCCAGCAGACGTGAGGGTTTATATATTGAAGCTTTCTTT. Translation gives CASRREGLYIEAFF.

V is TRBV21-1 and J is TRBJ2-2; the D segment call TRBD2 is taken from the table without a DNA check. TRBV21-1 is reported as a pseudogene. CDR3 length: 13 residues. The CDR3 sequence is CASSRLGTGELFF. In nucleotides, the CDR3 is TGTGCCAGCAGCCGACTCGGGACCGGGGAGCTGTTTTTT.

This clone occurred a few times. The genes are TRBV25-1 and TRBJ2-2, with TRBD1 matching 7 bases. The CDR3 totals 14 residues. Germline V gene lookup returns CDR1 MGHDK and CDR2 SYGVNS. Trimming removed 7 bases from V and 0 bases from J; junction bases left unmatched: 2. CDR3 residues: CASKGQTNTGELFF. Written as DNA, the CDR3 is TGTGCCAGCAAGGGACAGACGAACACCGGGGAGCTGTTTTTT.

This sequence joins TRBV7-9 and TRBJ1-3, with no clear D. Germline lookup yields CDR1 SEHNR and CDR2 FQNEAQ (reference sequence). This CDR3 is 16 amino acids long. With 5 bases removed from V and 0 bases from J, the gap between germline ends came to 14 bases. CDR3 amino acids: CASSPQRTYSGNTIYF. The CDR3 DNA is TGTGCCAGCAGCCCTCAACGGACTTACTCTGGAAACACCATATATTTT.

This chain joins TRBV5-4 and TRBJ2-3; 9 bases agree with TRBD2. Germline-derived CDR1 and CDR2 are SGHNT and YYREEE (reference sequence). J was trimmed by 5 bases and V by 4 bases; bases with no gene match: 5. The CDR3 is 14 residues long. CDR3 nucleotide sequence: TGTGCCAGCAGCGGCGGGGGGGCTAAAGATACGCAGTATTTT. The encoded protein is CASSGGGAKDTQYF.

V gene TRBV28 combines with J gene TRBJ1-1, with D unclear. V lost 3 bases, J lost 6 bases, and 11 bases lay in between. Looked up from germline, CDR1 is MDHEN and CDR2 is SYDVKM. CDR3 size: 13 residues. The CDR3 protein is CASSFGGSAEAFF. CDR3 coding DNA: TGTGCCAGCAGTTTTGGAGGGAGCGCTGAAGCTTTCTTT.

This clone was recorded a few times. This chain joins TRBV12-3 or TRBV12-4 and TRBJ1-2, with D unclear. The CDR3 runs to 11 residues. The V end was cut by 10 bases, the J end by 1 base, with 7 bases between. CDR3 sequence reads: CATRVNYGYTF. The DNA for the CDR3 is TGTGCCACCCGGGTTAACTATGGCTACACCTTC.

CDR3 amino acids: CASSVAGGTYEQYF. The DNA for the CDR3 is TGTGCCAGCAGCGTAGCGGGAGGAACCTACGAGCAGTACTTC. The rearrangement joins TRBV9 to TRBJ2-7; the match to TRBD2 covers 7 bases. CDR1 is SGDLS and CDR2 is YYNGEE in the germline V gene. V lost 0 bases to trimming and J lost 2 bases; unmatched junction nucleotides: 2. This CDR3 comprises 14 residues.

The chain has TRBV2 and TRBJ1-3; D not certain. The CDR3 is made up of 18 amino acids. The germline V gene has CDR1 SNHLY and CDR2 FYNNEI. The V and J ends lost 5 bases and 0 bases respectively, with 20 bases between them. CDR3 region: CASSPSGFTDLSGNTIYF. The CDR3 region has the DNA TGTGCCAGCAGTCCCAGCGGCTTCACGGACCTCTCTGGAAACACCATATATTTT.

V and J are TRBV2 and TRBJ1-1, with D possibly matching TRBD1 (5 bases). In germline, CDR1 is SNHLY, CDR2 FYNNEI. V lost 6 bases and J lost 11, with 13 bases in between. The CDR3 totals 11 residues. CDR3 DNA: TGTGCCAGCAGCCAGGAGGGGCGCGCTTTCTTT. Residues: CASSQEGRAFF.

The chain couples TRBV5-4 to TRBJ2-1, with TRBD1 matching over 7 bases. CDR1 is SGHNT and CDR2 is YYREEE in the germline V gene (reference sequence). The V segment lost 4 bases and the J segment 8 bases; nucleotides outside the gene matches: 12. This CDR3 comprises 15 residues. DNA of the CDR3: TGTGCCAGCAGCACAACAGGGGACGCGGGCGATGAGCAGTTCTTC. Translation gives CASSTTGDAGDEQFF.

This clone turned up a few times. V gene TRBV5-6 combines with J gene TRBJ1-1; D gene ambiguous. The germline V and J ends were trimmed by 0 bases and 1 base, with 10 bases remaining between them. This CDR3 has 15 amino acids. The germline gives CDR1 SGHDT, CDR2 YYEEEE. The CDR3 DNA reads TGTGCCAGCAGCTTGGCAGCGGTAGGGAACACTGAAGCTTTCTTT. As protein: CASSLAAVGNTEAFF. Full variable domain (outside the CDR3, taken from reference TRBV5-6 and TRBJ1-1): DAGVTQSPTHLIKTRGQQVTLRCSPKSGHDTVSWYQQALGQGPQFIFQYYEEEERQRGNFPDRFSGHQFPNYSSELNVNALLLGDSALYLCASSLAAVGNTEAFFGQGTRLTVV.

The V and J genes are TRBV11-2 and TRBJ1-1; D ambiguous. The length of the CDR3 is 11 residues. V lost 1 base and J 14 bases, leaving 11 bases between the germline ends. Germline V gene lookup returns CDR1 SGHAT and CDR2 FQNNGV. CDR3 in DNA: TGTGCCAGCAGCTTAGTCGCTGTAGTATTCTTT. Its translation is CASSLVAVVFF.

The CDR3 spells CASSSRGYGLSGAQFF. In DNA form, the CDR3 reads TGTGCCAGCAGCTCGCGGGGGTACGGACTGAGTGGCGCGCAGTTCTTC. The chain combines TRBV7-3 with TRBJ2-1; 7 nucleotides line up with TRBD2. The CDR3 has 16 residues. V dropped 4 bases and J dropped 12; count of bases not matched to a gene: 18. Germline V gene sequence: CDR1 SGHTA, CDR2 FQGTGA. The full variable domain, its missing parts supplied by reference TRBV7-3 and TRBJ2-1, is GAGVSQTPSNKVTEKGKYVELRCDPISGHTALYWYRQSLGQGPEFLIYFQGTGAADDSGLPNDRFFAVRPEGSVSTLKIQRTERGDSAVYLCASSSRGYGLSGAQFFGPGTRLTVL.

V gene TRBV7-9 combines with J gene TRBJ2-1, with a possible D match to TRBD2 (6 bases). Looked up from germline, CDR1 is SEHNR and CDR2 is FQNEAQ (reference sequence). Trimming took 3 bases from V and 6 from J, leaving 15 bases between them. The length of the CDR3 is 15 residues. The CDR3, as DNA: TGTGCCAGCAGCTTCTGGCTAGCGACATCCAATGAGCAGTTCTTC. Translation gives CASSFWLATSNEQFF.